The table lists the clone carrying this T cell receptor beta chain with a few counts. The PCR had 60 Vbeta and 13 Jbeta primers. Libraries were prepared by immunoSEQ multiplex PCR; TCRdb keeps only in-frame clonotypes and omits some of them. This sample has some 70,000 clones, with approximately 82% found just once. The V end was cut by 5 bases, the J end by 8 bases, with 18 bases between. The germline gives CDR1 MDHEN, CDR2 SYDVKM. The CDR3 is 14 residues long. These data are taken from a study of cytomegalovirus exposure and HLA in healthy donors. This receptor was identified in a man younger than 35 in good health and CMV-seronegative. The chain employs TRBV28 and TRBJ1-2, with D possibly TRBD1 on 6 matching bases. The sequenced material came from PBMCs. The CDR3, as DNA: TGTGCCAGCAGTCCCGAGCGAACAGGGTGGGGCTACACCTTC. The encoded protein is CASSPERTGWGYTF.